These 30 T cell receptor beta chains originate from one sample sequenced in a study of somatic mutations in cytotoxic T cells in rheumatoid arthritis. Method: immunoSEQ multiplex PCR; TCRdb's copy keeps in-frame clones and lacks some. The repertoire has tens of thousands of clones, just over 85% of them found once; the top ten carry about 20%. The sample taken for sequencing was CD8+ T cells sorted from blood. The receptors stem from a woman aged 50 to 65 in good health.

The V call is TRBV4-2, the J call TRBJ2-5; possible D gene TRBD1, 6 bases. Germline CDR1 and CDR2: LGHNA and YNFKEQ. The V end was cut by 2 bases, the J end by 5 bases, with 18 bases between. This CDR3 contains 16 residues. The CDR3 nucleotides read TGTGCCAGCAGCCAAAAAGGGCCAGGGGATATGGAGACCCAGTACTTC. It specifies CASSQKGPGDMETQYF.

The chain carries TRBV2 and TRBJ2-5; TRBD2 might be the D (5 bases). This CDR3 region has 15 residues. Germline assignment: CDR1 SNHLY and CDR2 FYNNEI. The ends were cut back, 3 bases at V and 2 bases at J, with 13 bases in the middle. This CDR3 is CASSDYWEQQETQYF. The CDR3 DNA reads TGTGCCAGCAGTGATTACTGGGAGCAACAAGAGACCCAGTACTTC.

The chain couples TRBV27 to TRBJ1-1, with TRBD1 matching 10 bases. The CDR3 is made up of 17 amino acids. The ends lost 6 bases at V and 4 bases at J; junction bases unmatched: 14. The germline gives CDR1 MNHEY, CDR2 SMNVEV (reference sequence). Here the CDR3 reads CASSPNGDRGRLTEAFF. The CDR3 region has the DNA TGTGCCAGCAGCCCTAATGGGGACAGGGGCCGCCTCACTGAAGCTTTCTTT.

This rearrangement joins TRBV6-4 to TRBJ2-3, with 8 bases identical to TRBD2. The CDR3 extends over 15 amino acids. V was clipped by 2 bases and J by 5 bases; unmatched bases: 6. Germline values: CDR1 MRHNA, CDR2 SNTAGT. Written as DNA, the CDR3 is TGTGCCAGCAGTGACGGAGCGGGGGAGGGAGATACGCAGTATTTT. This codes for CASSDGAGEGDTQYF.

The genes are TRBV6-1 and TRBJ1-2, with D unresolved. V gave up 2 bases and J gave up 0 bases, with 10 bases separating them. CDR3 length equals 15 residues. Germline lookup yields CDR1 MNHNS and CDR2 SASEGT. CDR3 bases: TGTGCCAGCAGTGAATATGCAGCTTCTAACTATGGCTACACCTTC. It yields the protein CASSEYAASNYGYTF.

The CDR3 spells CASSLGLAGGQETQYF. The CDR3 DNA follows: TGTGCCAGCAGCCTCGGACTAGCGGGGGGACAAGAGACCCAGTACTTC. The chain uses TRBV9 and TRBJ2-5; 14 bases map to TRBD2. The CDR3 is 16 residues long. V lost 4 bases to trimming and J lost 2 bases; unmatched junction nucleotides: 4. The germline V gene has CDR1 SGDLS and CDR2 YYNGEE. Based on the CDR3 plus reference TRBV9 and TRBJ2-5, the full variable domain is DSGVTQTPKHLITATGQRVTLRCSPRSGDLSVYWYQQSLDQGLQFLIQYYNGEERAKGNILERFSAQQFPDLHSELNLSSLELGDSALYFCASSLGLAGGQETQYFGPGTRLLVL.

The chain is built from TRBV4-3 and TRBJ1-6, with D perhaps TRBD1 (6 bases). The CDR3 is 16 amino acids. The germline V gene has CDR1 LGHNA and CDR2 YSLEER. V lost 0 bases, J lost 7 bases, and 13 bases lay in between. In DNA, the CDR3 is TGCGCCAGCAGCCAAGATCGGGGACAACTCAATTCACCCCTCCACTTT. Its translation is CASSQDRGQLNSPLHF.

The chain links TRBV5-5 to TRBJ2-2, with TRBD1 matching over 7 bases. V gave up 0 bases and J gave up 5 bases; unmatched junction bases: 4. The CDR3 is made up of 15 amino acids. CDR1 is SGHKS, CDR2 YYEKEE, per germline (reference sequence). As DNA, the CDR3 is TGTGCCAGCAGCTTGGACAGGGGAAGAACCGGGGAGCTGTTTTTT. The encoded protein is CASSLDRGRTGELFF.

The rearrangement links TRBV6-4 to TRBJ2-7, with D uncertain. V was pared by 5 bases and J by 0 bases, with 5 bases between. CDR3 length: 12 residues. CDR1 and CDR2 from the germline V gene are MRHNA and SNTAGT. CDR3 coding DNA: TGTGCCAGCAGTTTGGGCTCCTACGAGCAGTACGTC. Translated, it gives CASSLGSYEQYV.

This clone was observed once. This chain joins TRBV28 and TRBJ1-1; unclear D gene. The V and J ends lost 6 bases and 1 base respectively, with 15 bases between them. This CDR3 region has 15 residues. The germline V gene has CDR1 MDHEN and CDR2 SYDVKM. The CDR3 DNA is TGTGCCAGCAGCCATACCTTCCACCAGAACACTGAAGCTTTCTTT. Residues: CASSHTFHQNTEAFF.

V usage is TRBV25-1 and J usage is TRBJ1-1; no definite D call. Trimming took 4 bases from V and 6 from J, leaving 18 bases between them. The CDR3 runs 15 residues. CDR1 is MGHDK and CDR2 is SYGVNS in the germline V gene. CDR3 protein: CASSAYRNGGAEAFF. The CDR3 DNA sequence: TGTGCCAGCAGTGCCTACCGAAACGGCGGGGCTGAAGCTTTCTTT.

The chain carries TRBV7-9 and TRBJ2-3, with D unclear. The V gene's germline CDR1 is SEHNR and CDR2 FQNEAQ (reference sequence). This CDR3 region has 14 residues. V lost 5 bases and J lost 4, with 13 bases in between. For the CDR3, the DNA is TGTGCCAGCAGCCCCAACCCGCCCTCAGATACGCAGTATTTT. Protein sequence: CASSPNPPSDTQYF.

V usage is TRBV7-9 and J usage is TRBJ2-3; 7 positions agree with TRBD1. V was pared by 6 bases and J by 1 base, with 10 bases of the junction left unmatched. Germline assignment: CDR1 SEHNR and CDR2 FQNEAQ (reference sequence). CDR3 length: 16 residues. Here the CDR3 DNA reads TGTGCCAGCAGGCCAGGGTCCGGGACAGGCACAGATACGCAGTATTTT. The encoded protein is CASRPGSGTGTDTQYF.

The chain uses TRBV11-2 and TRBJ2-3; possibly TRBD2 for D (6 bases). With 0 bases removed from V and 3 bases from J, the gap between germline ends came to 16 bases. CDR1 and CDR2 (germline): SGHAT, FQNNGV. The CDR3 is made up of 17 amino acids. CDR3 residues: CASSLDRGWVETDTQYF. For the CDR3, the DNA is TGTGCCAGCAGCTTAGATCGGGGGTGGGTTGAGACAGATACGCAGTATTTT.

V gene TRBV11-2 combines with J gene TRBJ1-5, with unresolved D. Looked up from germline, CDR1 is SGHAT and CDR2 is FQNNGV. Trimming left V 0 bases short and J 6 bases short, with 9 bases between. This CDR3 spans 14 amino acids. The CDR3 DNA sequence: TGTGCCAGCAGCTTAGAAATCGGTGTTCAGCCCCAGCATTTT. It is translated as CASSLEIGVQPQHF.

The chain employs TRBV6-1 and TRBJ2-4, with D perhaps matching TRBD2 (7 bases). CDR1 is MNHNS, CDR2 SASEGT, per germline. Between the trimmed V and J ends, which lost 4 bases and 7 bases, there was a span of 20 bases. The CDR3 runs 16 residues. CDR3 sequence (DNA): TGTGCCAGCAGTGGGGTGAGAGGGGGGGGCCAGAACATTCAGTACTTC. Its translation is CASSGVRGGGQNIQYF.

The chain is built from TRBV5-4 and TRBJ1-6; no definite D call. CDR1 is SGHNT, CDR2 YYREEE, per germline (reference sequence). The CDR3 contains 13 residues. V lost 2 bases to trimming and J lost 9 bases, with 9 bases between them. Here the CDR3 DNA reads TGTGCCAGCAGCTTAGGGTTCGGTTCACCCCTCCACTTT. It encodes CASSLGFGSPLHF.

The chain is built from TRBV9 and TRBJ2-2; D perhaps matches TRBD1 (6 bases). In germline, CDR1 is SGDLS, CDR2 YYNGEE. There are 17 residues in the CDR3. Trimming removed 0 bases at V and 0 bases at J, with 12 bases between. The CDR3 reads CASSVVMDSPNTGELFF. CDR3 DNA sequence: TGTGCCAGCAGCGTAGTTATGGACAGCCCGAACACCGGGGAGCTGTTTTTT.

The chain recombines TRBV7-2 with TRBJ2-3, with 8 bases lining up with TRBD2. This CDR3 comprises 16 residues. J gave up 2 bases and V 4 bases, and 8 bases lay outside the gene matches. CDR1 and CDR2 from the germline V gene are SGHTA and FQGNSA. The CDR3 region is CASSSVGGGTTDTQYF. The CDR3 DNA sequence: TGTGCCAGCAGCTCCGTCGGGGGGGGGACCACAGATACGCAGTATTTT.

The chain carries TRBV7-9 and TRBJ2-7, with D perhaps TRBD1 (6 bases). In germline, CDR1 is SEHNR, CDR2 FQNEAQ (reference sequence). The CDR3 has 14 amino acids. V gave up 3 bases and J gave up 5 bases, with 14 bases separating them. The CDR3 loop is CASSLDRTRDEQYF. CDR3 in DNA: TGTGCCAGCAGCTTGGACAGAACGAGGGACGAGCAGTACTTC.

The V and J genes are TRBV27 and TRBJ2-7; TRBD1 or TRBD2 may be the D gene (5 bases each). The CDR3 contains 11 residues. Germline loops: CDR1 MNHEY, CDR2 SMNVEV (reference sequence). Trimming left V 8 bases short and J 3 bases short, with 8 bases between. This chain's CDR3 is CASGTLYEQYF. The CDR3 coding sequence is TGTGCCAGCGGGACCCTCTACGAGCAGTACTTC.

The chain couples TRBV29-1 to TRBJ1-3; D call uncertain. V gave up 4 bases and J gave up 0 bases, with 7 bases separating them. This CDR3 has 13 residues. CDR1 and CDR2 (germline): SQVTM, ANQGSEA. The CDR3 DNA follows: TGCAGCGTTGGCAAACTCTCTGGAAACACCATATATTTT. It is translated as CSVGKLSGNTIYF.

The chain employs TRBV10-3 and TRBJ1-2; the D gene is possibly TRBD1 (5 bases). Between the trimmed V and J ends, which lost 2 bases and 0 bases, there was a span of 7 bases. Per the germline V gene, CDR1 is ENHRY and CDR2 is SYGVKD. This CDR3 contains 14 residues. CDR3 sequence reads: CAISEDSSNYGYTF. The CDR3, as DNA: TGTGCCATCAGTGAGGACAGTTCTAACTATGGCTACACCTTC.

The rearrangement joins TRBV15 to TRBJ1-2, with TRBD1 matching 7 bases. From germline, CDR1 is LNHNV and CDR2 YYDKDF (reference sequence). Trimming removed 1 base from V and 4 bases from J; junction bases left unmatched: 6. This CDR3 region has 15 residues. CDR3 bases: TGTGCCACCAGCAGAGTGAGGGGACAGAGCTATGGCTACACCTTC. Translated, it gives CATSRVRGQSYGYTF.

This clone was seen a single time. The chain couples TRBV6-5 to TRBJ2-5; 9 positions match TRBD2. V gave up 0 bases and J gave up 5 bases; unmatched junction bases: 4. The CDR3 consists of 15 residues. From germline, CDR1 is MNHEY and CDR2 SVGAGI. Written as DNA, the CDR3 is TGTGCCAGCAGTTACTCGAGTGCGGGGGGGGAGACCCAGTACTTC. It codes for CASSYSSAGGETQYF.

The rearrangement joins TRBV27 to TRBJ2-7; tentative D call: TRBD2 (7 bases). V was pared by 3 bases and J by 4 bases, with 10 bases between. The CDR3 runs to 13 residues. The germline gives CDR1 MNHEY, CDR2 SMNVEV (reference sequence). CDR3 DNA: TGTGCCAGCAGTTTTGAGGGGGGGTACGAGCAGTACTTC. Protein: CASSFEGGYEQYF.

This sequence joins TRBV29-1 and TRBJ1-1; 8 bases map to TRBD1. The CDR3 has 15 amino acids. Trimming took 2 bases from V and 0 from J; bases not matched to a gene: 5. From germline, CDR1 is SQVTM and CDR2 ANQGSEA. The CDR3 bases are TGCAGCGTTGAATTCGCAGGGGGCATGAACACTGAAGCTTTCTTT. It encodes CSVEFAGGMNTEAFF.

The rearrangement joins TRBV4-1 to TRBJ2-7; D is unclear. Trimming removed 1 base at V and 3 bases at J, with 13 bases between. Germline lookup yields CDR1 MGHRA and CDR2 YSYEKL. The CDR3 extends over 15 amino acids. CDR3 sequence: CASSQVNPGRYEQYF. In DNA, the CDR3 is TGCGCCAGCAGCCAAGTCAACCCTGGCCGCTACGAGCAGTACTTC.

The rearrangement joins TRBV9 to TRBJ1-5; 9 positions match TRBD1. Germline V gene data show CDR1 as SGDLS and CDR2 as YYNGEE. The length of the CDR3 is 15 residues. V was pared by 4 bases and J by 5 bases, with 7 bases of the junction left unmatched. The CDR3 bases are TGTGCCAGCAGCAGTTCCGGGACAGGGTATCAGCCCCAGCATTTT. Its protein is CASSSSGTGYQPQHF.

V and J are TRBV5-4 and TRBJ1-2; D unclear. The CDR3 loop spans 11 amino acids. CDR1 is SGHNT and CDR2 is YYREEE in the germline V gene (reference sequence). Deletions cut 0 bases from V and 4 bases from J, with 1 base between. CDR3 sequence: CASSLGYGYTF. The CDR3 DNA reads as TGTGCCAGCAGCTTGGGCTATGGCTACACCTTC.